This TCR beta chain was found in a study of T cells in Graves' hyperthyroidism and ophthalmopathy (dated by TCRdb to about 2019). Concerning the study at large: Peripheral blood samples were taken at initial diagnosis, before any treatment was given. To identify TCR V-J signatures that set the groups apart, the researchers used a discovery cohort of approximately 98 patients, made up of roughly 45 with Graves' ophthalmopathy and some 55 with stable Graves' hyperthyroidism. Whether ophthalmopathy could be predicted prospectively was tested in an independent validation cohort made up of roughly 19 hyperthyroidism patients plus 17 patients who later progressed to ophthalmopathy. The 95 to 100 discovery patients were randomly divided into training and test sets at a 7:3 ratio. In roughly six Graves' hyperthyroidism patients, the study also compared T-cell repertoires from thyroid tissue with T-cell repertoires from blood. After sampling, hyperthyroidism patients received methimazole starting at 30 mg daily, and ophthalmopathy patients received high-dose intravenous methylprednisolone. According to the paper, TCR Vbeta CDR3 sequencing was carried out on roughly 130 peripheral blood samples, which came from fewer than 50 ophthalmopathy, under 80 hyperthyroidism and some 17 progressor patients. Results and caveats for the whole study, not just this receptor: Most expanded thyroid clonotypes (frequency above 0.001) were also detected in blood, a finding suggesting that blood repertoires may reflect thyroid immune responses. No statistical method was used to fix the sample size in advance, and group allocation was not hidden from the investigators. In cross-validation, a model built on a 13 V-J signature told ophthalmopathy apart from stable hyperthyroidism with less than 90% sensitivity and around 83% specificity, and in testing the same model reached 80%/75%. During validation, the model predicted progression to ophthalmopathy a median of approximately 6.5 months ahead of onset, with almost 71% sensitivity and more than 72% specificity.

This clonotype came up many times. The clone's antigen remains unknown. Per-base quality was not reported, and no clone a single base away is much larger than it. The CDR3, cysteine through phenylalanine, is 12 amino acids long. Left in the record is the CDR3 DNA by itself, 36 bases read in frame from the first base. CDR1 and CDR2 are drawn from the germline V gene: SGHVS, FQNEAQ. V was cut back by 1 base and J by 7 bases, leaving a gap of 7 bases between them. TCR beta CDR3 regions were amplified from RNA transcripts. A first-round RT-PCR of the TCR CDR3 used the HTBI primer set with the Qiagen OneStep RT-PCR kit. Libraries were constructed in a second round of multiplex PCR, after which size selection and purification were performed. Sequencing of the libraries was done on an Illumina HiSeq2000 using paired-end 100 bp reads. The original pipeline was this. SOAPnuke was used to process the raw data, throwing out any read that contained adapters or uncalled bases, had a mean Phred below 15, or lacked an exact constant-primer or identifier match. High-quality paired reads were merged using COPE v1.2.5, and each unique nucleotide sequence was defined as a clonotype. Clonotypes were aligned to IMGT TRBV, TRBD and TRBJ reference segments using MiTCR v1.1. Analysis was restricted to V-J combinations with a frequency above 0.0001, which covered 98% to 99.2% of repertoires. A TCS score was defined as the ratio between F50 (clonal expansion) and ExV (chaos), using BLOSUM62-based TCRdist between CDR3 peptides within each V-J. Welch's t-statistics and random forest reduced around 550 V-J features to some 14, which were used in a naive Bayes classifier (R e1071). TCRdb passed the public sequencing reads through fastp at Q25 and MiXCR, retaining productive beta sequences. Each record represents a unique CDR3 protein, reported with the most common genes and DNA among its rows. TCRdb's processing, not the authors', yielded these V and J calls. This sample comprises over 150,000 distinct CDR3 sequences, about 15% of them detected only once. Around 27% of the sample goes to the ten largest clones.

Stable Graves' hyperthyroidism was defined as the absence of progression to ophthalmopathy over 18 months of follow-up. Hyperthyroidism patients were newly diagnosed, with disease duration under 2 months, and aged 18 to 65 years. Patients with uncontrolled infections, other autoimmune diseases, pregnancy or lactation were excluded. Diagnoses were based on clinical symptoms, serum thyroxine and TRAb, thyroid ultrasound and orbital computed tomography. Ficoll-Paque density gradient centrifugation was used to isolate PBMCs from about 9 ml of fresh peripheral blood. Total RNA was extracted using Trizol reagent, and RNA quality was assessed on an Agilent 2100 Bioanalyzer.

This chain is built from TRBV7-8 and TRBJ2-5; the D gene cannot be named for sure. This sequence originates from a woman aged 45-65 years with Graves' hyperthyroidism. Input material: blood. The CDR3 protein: CASSLDPTTQYF. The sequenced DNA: TGTGCCAGCAGCTTAGACCCAACGACCCAGTACTTC.